These 29 T cell receptor beta chains were sequenced from one sample in a study of STAT5B mutations in CD4+ large granular lymphocyte leukemia. The data were produced by immunoSEQ multiplex PCR, yet TCRdb's version contains in-frame clones alone and is incomplete. The sample has some 33,000 clones, roughly 80% seen once. Sequencing was done on a sample of CD4+ T cells from blood buffy coats. All receptors come from a human donor in good health.

The J gene is TRBJ2-2, the V gene TRBV5-4, with a weak D call TRBD2 (6 bases). The germline V gene has CDR1 SGHNT and CDR2 YYREEE (reference sequence). Trimming took off 2 bases at V and 2 bases at J, with 13 bases between the two ends. The CDR3 has 16 amino acids. The CDR3 region is CASSFIQRVNTGELFF. CDR3 bases: TGTGCCAGCAGCTTCATCCAGCGGGTTAACACCGGGGAGCTGTTTTTT.

This clone appeared a single time. The chain links TRBV11-2 to TRBJ1-1; D gene uncertain. Germline V gives CDR1 SGHAT, CDR2 FQNNGV. CDR3 length: 15 amino acids. The ends were cut back, 2 bases at V and 0 bases at J, with 10 bases in the middle. CDR3 nucleotides: TGTGCCAGCAGCTTAAGCCGGAGCATGAACACTGAAGCTTTCTTT. Its protein product is CASSLSRSMNTEAFF. The variable domain in full, completed from reference TRBV11-2 and TRBJ1-1, reads EAGVAQSPRYKIIEKRQSVAFWCNPISGHATLYWYQQILGQGPKLLIQFQNNGVVDDSQLPKDRFSAERLKGVDSTLKIQPAKLEDSAVYLCASSLSRSMNTEAFFGQGTRLTVV.

The chain links TRBV27 to TRBJ1-5; 8 bases line up with TRBD1. Losses at the gene ends were 5 bases for V and 1 base for J; bases not matched to a gene: 4. This CDR3 comprises 15 residues. Germline loops: CDR1 MNHEY, CDR2 SMNVEV (reference sequence). Here the CDR3 reads CASSPRTGSNQPQHF. The CDR3 DNA sequence: TGTGCCAGCAGTCCTCGGACAGGGAGCAATCAGCCCCAGCATTTT.

The chain is built from TRBV30 and TRBJ2-1; either TRBD1 or TRBD2 may supply D (5 bases each). Germline lookup yields CDR1 GTSNPN and CDR2 SVGIG (reference sequence). This CDR3 has 12 residues. V lost 3 bases, J lost 5 bases, and 8 bases lay in between. The CDR3 DNA sequence: TGTGCCTGGAGCGGGGCGGACAATGAGCAGTTCTTC. This gives the protein CAWSGADNEQFF.

The V and J genes are TRBV5-1 and TRBJ2-5; 14 bases align to TRBD2. The length of the CDR3 is 15 residues. CDR1 and CDR2 from the germline V gene are SGHRS and YFSETQ. Trimming at V came to 5 bases and at J to 4 bases, leaving 4 bases not matched to a gene. The DNA of the CDR3 is TGCGCCAGCAGGGGAGGACTAGCGGGAGGAGAGACCCAGTACTTC. Amino acids: CASRGGLAGGETQYF.

J is TRBJ1-2 and V is TRBV4-1, with D maybe TRBD1 (5 bases). The V gene lost 4 bases and the J gene lost 0 bases, with 18 bases spanning the gap. CDR3 length: 17 amino acids. CDR1 and CDR2 from the germline V gene are MGHRA and YSYEKL. DNA of the CDR3: TGCGCCAGCAGCCGACTCCCGGGGGTTTCGACTAACTATGGCTACACCTTC. Its translation is CASSRLPGVSTNYGYTF.

V usage is TRBV5-1 and J usage is TRBJ1-1, with unresolved D. There are 14 residues in the CDR3. Germline values: CDR1 SGHRS, CDR2 YFSETQ. V lost 5 bases and J 0 bases, leaving 11 bases between the germline ends. The CDR3 bases are TGCGCCAGCAGAAGTGGGCCTATGAACACTGAAGCTTTCTTT. This gives the protein CASRSGPMNTEAFF.

The V and J genes are TRBV5-1 and TRBJ1-5; no clear D. Germline CDR1 reads SGHRS; CDR2 reads YFSETQ. The CDR3 consists of 13 residues. With 0 bases removed from V and 9 bases from J, the gap between germline ends came to 10 bases. As DNA, the CDR3 is TGCGCCAGCAGCTTGGAGGTTTCTGGGCCCCAGCATTTT. This translates into CASSLEVSGPQHF.

The V call is TRBV5-1, the J call TRBJ2-7; TRBD2 aligns across 8 bases. V shed 3 bases and J 0 bases; nucleotides not matched to a gene: 11. The V gene's germline CDR1 is SGHRS and CDR2 YFSETQ. The CDR3 spans 17 residues. CDR3 residues: CASSSGGGRQDSYEQYF. The CDR3 coding sequence is TGCGCCAGCAGCTCGGGGGGGGGACGACAGGACTCCTACGAGCAGTACTTC.

The V and J genes are TRBV6-5 and TRBJ2-6, with D perhaps TRBD1 (6 bases). V was trimmed by 7 bases and J by 1 base, leaving 8 bases between them. Germline V gene lookup returns CDR1 MNHEY and CDR2 SVGAGI. There are 14 residues in the CDR3. CDR3 in amino acids: CASKRGSGANVLTF. In nucleotides, the CDR3 is TGTGCCAGCAAAAGGGGGTCTGGGGCCAACGTCCTGACTTTC.

The genes are TRBV4-2 and TRBJ2-6, with 11 bases identical to TRBD2. The CDR3 has 23 amino acids. The junction had 18 bases not matched to a gene; V was cut back by 2 bases and J by 0 bases. The V gene's germline CDR1 is LGHNA and CDR2 YNFKEQ. The CDR3 protein is CASSQPPQLITSGGRSGANVLTF. CDR3 in DNA: TGTGCCAGCAGCCAACCTCCCCAGCTCATAACTAGCGGGGGCCGCTCTGGGGCCAACGTCCTGACTTTC.

The chain links TRBV11-3 to TRBJ1-1; tentatively, D is TRBD1 (5 bases). The V gene's germline CDR1 is SGHNT and CDR2 YENEEA. The CDR3 runs to 16 residues. V shed 4 bases and J shed 1 base, with 16 bases lying between them. The CDR3 nucleotides read TGTGCCAGCAGCTCCGACCAGGGTTGGGGGAACACTGAAGCTTTCTTT. It translates to CASSSDQGWGNTEAFF. The full variable domain, with the rest looked up from reference TRBV11-3 and TRBJ1-1, is EAGVVQSPRYKIIEKKQPVAFWCNPISGHNTLYWYLQNLGQGPELLIRYENEEAVDDSQLPKDRFSAERLKGVDSTLKIQPAELGDSAVYLCASSSDQGWGNTEAFFGQGTRLTVV.

The CDR3 DNA reads as TGTGCCAGCAGCCCCAACAGGGGGCAATCAAATCAGGCCTACGAGCAGTACTTC. Its protein is CASSPNRGQSNQAYEQYF. The V call is TRBV5-6, the J call TRBJ2-7; 9 bases match TRBD1. The CDR3 runs 18 residues. Germline V gene lookup returns CDR1 SGHDT and CDR2 YYEEEE. V lost 4 bases and J lost 2; bases outside the gene matches: 16.

This clone was seen more than once but under ten times. The chain couples TRBV18 to TRBJ2-5, with D possibly TRBD2 on 5 matching bases. CDR1 and CDR2 (germline): KGHSH, LQKENI. This CDR3 is 13 amino acids long. Trimming shortened V by 3 bases and J by 1 base, and 6 bases separated the two germline ends. CDR3 in amino acids: CASSPGLQETQYF. The CDR3 coding sequence is TGTGCCAGCTCACCCGGACTCCAAGAGACCCAGTACTTC.

This clone has just a few counts. The genes are TRBV14 and TRBJ1-2; 7 bases fit TRBD1. Germline CDR1 SGHDN, CDR2 FVKESK. CDR3 size: 14 residues. V trimming: 3 bases; J trimming: 6 bases; junction bases outside the gene matches: 7. The DNA for the CDR3 is TGTGCCAGCAGCCACACCGGGACAGTTCATGGCTACACCTTC. It translates to CASSHTGTVHGYTF.

The chain combines TRBV7-2 with TRBJ2-1, with 8 positions matching TRBD1. Losses at the gene ends were 5 bases for V and 6 bases for J; bases not matched to a gene: 9. From germline, CDR1 is SGHTA and CDR2 FQGNSA. This CDR3 is 15 amino acids long. CDR3 protein: CASSPTGTGVNEQFF. The CDR3 bases are TGTGCCAGCAGCCCTACCGGGACAGGAGTCAATGAGCAGTTCTTC.

The chain uses TRBV10-2 and TRBJ2-1, with D hard to call. The germline gives CDR1 WSHSY, CDR2 SAAADI. V lost 6 bases to trimming and J lost 1 base, with 10 bases between them. The CDR3 totals 14 residues. The CDR3 loop reads CASSNRLSYNEQFF. CDR3 nucleotides: TGCGCCAGCAGCAACCGCCTATCCTACAATGAGCAGTTCTTC.

A few counts support this clone. The V and J genes are TRBV11-2 and TRBJ2-7; no clear D gene. Germline CDR1 SGHAT, CDR2 FQNNGV. With 1 base removed from V and 2 bases from J, the gap between germline ends came to 12 bases. This CDR3 has 15 amino acids. The DNA for the CDR3 is TGTGCCAGCAGCTTAGCCCCCGGCAAAGCCTACGAGCAGTACTTC. Protein: CASSLAPGKAYEQYF.

The gene calls are TRBV18 and TRBJ1-2, with 8 bases lining up with TRBD1. The ends lost 4 bases at V and 8 bases at J; junction bases unmatched: 9. The CDR3 runs 14 residues. Germline loops: CDR1 KGHSH, CDR2 LQKENI. The CDR3 DNA reads as TGTGCCAGCTCACTTAACGACAGGGGCCCCGGCTACACCTTC. Amino acid sequence: CASSLNDRGPGYTF.

The chain joins TRBV18 to TRBJ1-5, with 8 bases aligning to TRBD1. The CDR3 covers 16 residues. Trimming took 2 bases from V and 7 from J; bases not matched to a gene: 10. CDR1 and CDR2 (germline): KGHSH, LQKENI. The CDR3 nucleotides read TGTGCCAGCTCACCAGGGGCCCCAGGGGGCCCCCAGCCCCAGCATTTT. Amino acid sequence: CASSPGAPGGPQPQHF.

The chain employs TRBV7-9 and TRBJ1-3; 7 bases match TRBD1. With V trimmed by 7 bases and J by 2 bases, 5 bases remained unmatched. The CDR3 runs 14 residues. Germline loops: CDR1 SEHNR, CDR2 FQNEAQ (reference sequence). The CDR3 reads CASTDTGAGNTIYF. The CDR3 DNA is TGTGCCAGCACCGATACAGGGGCTGGAAACACCATATATTTT.

The chain has TRBV19 and TRBJ2-5, with 12 bases matching TRBD2. J lost 5 bases, V lost 3 bases, and 4 bases had no gene match. The CDR3 contains 15 residues. Germline CDR1 reads LNHDA; CDR2 reads SQIVND (reference sequence). The CDR3 bases are TGTGCCAGTAGTATCCGGACTAGCGGGGACGAGACCCAGTACTTC. Its protein product is CASSIRTSGDETQYF.

This chain connects TRBV13 to TRBJ2-1; 8 bases agree with TRBD2. Per germline, CDR1 PRHDT and CDR2 FYEKMQ (reference sequence). The CDR3 runs 18 residues. Unmatched junction bases numbered 16, after V lost 2 bases and J lost 7 bases. Here the CDR3 DNA reads TGTGCCAGCAGCTTATCGTTTCTCGGTCGGACTAGCACAAATGAGCAGTTCTTC. Translated: CASSLSFLGRTSTNEQFF.

The gene calls are TRBV27 and TRBJ2-7; tentative D call: TRBD2 (5 bases). The CDR3 extends over 15 amino acids. Between the trimmed V and J ends, which lost 6 bases and 3 bases, there was a span of 18 bases. CDR1 is MNHEY, CDR2 SMNVEV, per germline (reference sequence). The DNA of the CDR3 is TGTGCCAGCAGCCGGTCAGGACTTGTCATCTACGAGCAGTACTTC. Translating it yields CASSRSGLVIYEQYF.

The genes are TRBV5-5 and TRBJ1-4; D ambiguous. Deletions cut 5 bases from V and 8 bases from J, with 13 bases between. Germline CDR1 SGHKS, CDR2 YYEKEE (reference sequence). The CDR3 sequence is 13 residues long. The CDR3 sequence is CASSLSAEEKLFF. The CDR3 coding sequence is TGTGCCAGCAGTCTCAGTGCGGAAGAAAAACTGTTTTTT.

The chain employs TRBV11-3 and TRBJ2-7, with 10 bases matching TRBD1. This CDR3 region has 14 residues. Trimming at V came to 0 bases and at J to 8 bases, leaving 4 bases not matched to a gene. Germline-derived CDR1 and CDR2 are SGHNT and YENEEA. In DNA, the CDR3 is TGTGCCAGCAGCTTAGAATGGGACAGGGGAAAGCAGTACTTC. It translates to CASSLEWDRGKQYF.

J is TRBJ1-1 and V is TRBV18; 12 bases align to TRBD1. Germline values: CDR1 KGHSH, CDR2 LQKENI. The CDR3 spans 16 residues. The V gene end was trimmed by 7 bases and the J gene end by 4 bases; junction bases not matched to a gene: 10. For the CDR3, the DNA is TGTGCCAGCTTAATGGGACAGGGGGCGAAGAGCACTGAAGCTTTCTTT. It is translated as CASLMGQGAKSTEAFF. Filled out from reference TRBV18 and TRBJ1-1, the complete variable domain reads NAGVMQNPRHLVRRRGQEARLRCSPMKGHSHVYWYRQLPEEGLKFMVYLQKENIIDESGMPKERFSAEFPKEGPSILRIQQVVRGDSAAYFCASLMGQGAKSTEAFFGQGTRLTVV.

V is TRBV28 and J is TRBJ2-7, with D perhaps TRBD1 (5 bases). The V gene lost 0 bases and the J gene lost 5 bases, with 11 bases spanning the gap. CDR3 length: 14 residues. Per germline, CDR1 MDHEN and CDR2 SYDVKM. The CDR3 loop reads CASSLWQGIDEQYF. CDR3 sequence (DNA): TGTGCCAGCAGTTTATGGCAGGGTATCGACGAGCAGTACTTC.

As for this clone: Relative to the germline gene, one junction end is altered; a read error may explain this. The chain has TRBV6-1 and TRBJ1-5, with 11 bases matching TRBD1. The CDR3 extends over 13 amino acids. Looked up from germline, CDR1 is MNHNS and CDR2 is SASEGT. CDR3 in amino acids: CASSDRDRGAFFF. The CDR3 nucleotides read TGTGCCAGCAGCGACCGGGACAGGGGGGCGTTTTTTTTT.